The 15 T cell receptor beta chains given below trace back to one sample, sequenced in a study of blood T cell repertoires in COVID-19. Measured with immunoSEQ multiplex PCR; TCRdb has only the in-frame clones, and not every one. The table lists 250,000 or so clones, around 82% of them singletons. Sequences were obtained from PBMCs or T cells enriched from blood (not recorded which). These receptors were obtained from a middle-aged man who had recovered from COVID-19.

The chain uses TRBV11-2 and TRBJ1-3; TRBD1 matches 9 bases. CDR1 and CDR2 (germline): SGHAT, FQNNGV. With V trimmed by 5 bases and J by 2 bases, 7 bases remained unmatched. This CDR3 has 16 residues. The CDR3 DNA reads TGTGCCAGCAGCCCGGGGACAGGGAGGACTGGAAACACCATATATTTT. It specifies CASSPGTGRTGNTIYF. Based on the CDR3 plus reference TRBV11-2 and TRBJ1-3, the full variable domain is EAGVAQSPRYKIIEKRQSVAFWCNPISGHATLYWYQQILGQGPKLLIQFQNNGVVDDSQLPKDRFSAERLKGVDSTLKIQPAKLEDSAVYLCASSPGTGRTGNTIYFGEGSWLTVV.

The chain recombines TRBV7-6 with TRBJ2-7; 9 nucleotides align to TRBD2. The CDR3 extends over 15 amino acids. The germline gives CDR1 SGHVS, CDR2 FNYEAQ. Unmatched junction bases numbered 7, after V lost 1 base and J lost 6 bases. This CDR3 reads CASSLELSGSFEQYF. The CDR3 region has the DNA TGTGCCAGCAGCTTAGAGCTTAGCGGGAGTTTCGAGCAGTACTTC.

V and J are TRBV9 and TRBJ1-2, with 9 bases identical to TRBD1. The CDR3 has 14 amino acids. CDR1 and CDR2 from the germline V gene are SGDLS and YYNGEE. Germline trimming cut 3 bases from V and 5 bases from J; bases unmatched to any gene: 5. CDR3 protein: CASSAGQGSYGYTF. DNA for the CDR3: TGTGCCAGCAGCGCGGGACAGGGTTCATATGGCTACACCTTC.

This rearrangement joins TRBV6-4 to TRBJ2-1; D is uncertain. Germline loops: CDR1 MRHNA, CDR2 SNTAGT. CDR3 size: 13 residues. Trimming removed 0 bases from V and 6 bases from J, with 6 bases in between. DNA of the CDR3: TGTGCCAGCAGTGACTCGAAAGCCAATGAGCAGTTCTTC. It specifies CASSDSKANEQFF.

This clone was observed a handful of times. The chain uses TRBV10-3 and TRBJ2-4; perhaps TRBD2 as D (5 bases). The germline V gene encodes CDR1 ENHRY and CDR2 SYGVKD. V was pared by 10 bases and J by 0 bases, with 16 bases between. There are 15 residues in the CDR3. In DNA form, the CDR3 reads TGTGCCACCGCAGCTAGCTCTCTAGCCAAAAACATTCAGTACTTC. This sequence encodes CATAASSLAKNIQYF.

This clone was seen a handful of times. V gene TRBV19 combines with J gene TRBJ2-4, with 8 nucleotides matching TRBD1. J gave up 2 bases and V 4 bases, and 7 bases lay outside the gene matches. CDR1 is LNHDA, CDR2 SQIVND, per germline (reference sequence). There are 16 residues in the CDR3. DNA of the CDR3: TGTGCCAGTAGTACGACAGGGGCGATTACCAAAAACATTCAGTACTTC. Amino acids: CASSTTGAITKNIQYF.

V is TRBV9 and J is TRBJ1-4; no clear D. The V gene lost 1 base and the J gene lost 10 bases, with 8 bases spanning the gap. From germline, CDR1 is SGDLS and CDR2 YYNGEE. The CDR3 contains 12 residues. The DNA of the CDR3 is TGTGCCAGCAGCGTACGAGCGGGAAAACTGTTTTTT. As protein: CASSVRAGKLFF.

V and J are TRBV4-2 and TRBJ2-7; TRBD1 agrees at 9 bases. The CDR3 contains 17 residues. The V gene's germline CDR1 is LGHNA and CDR2 YNFKEQ. V gave up 4 bases and J gave up 0 bases; unmatched junction bases: 10. The CDR3 DNA is TGTGCCAGCAGCCCGCAATCACAGGGGGCTAGCTCCTACGAGCAGTACTTC. Protein sequence: CASSPQSQGASSYEQYF.

This clone appeared a few times. The J gene is TRBJ2-1, the V gene TRBV18; 7 bases are shared with TRBD1. The trim removed 0 bases at V and 8 bases at J, leaving 16 bases unmatched. Germline values: CDR1 KGHSH, CDR2 LQKENI. The CDR3 contains 18 residues. In nucleotides, the CDR3 is TGTGCCAGCTCACCACCAACGGCCGACAGGGTTTATATGGATGAGCAGTTCTTC. It translates to CASSPPTADRVYMDEQFF.

This chain joins TRBV7-9 and TRBJ2-1; a possible D gene is TRBD2 (6 bases). Trimming shortened V by 5 bases and J by 2 bases, and 10 bases separated the two germline ends. The CDR3 totals 14 residues. The V gene's germline CDR1 is SEHNR and CDR2 FQNEAQ (reference sequence). The CDR3 here is CASSLGGTYNEQFF. The CDR3 DNA reads as TGTGCCAGCAGCCTAGGCGGGACCTACAATGAGCAGTTCTTC.

This chain uses TRBV11-3 with TRBJ1-2; 7 bases align to TRBD1. The CDR3 extends over 15 amino acids. The J segment lost 0 bases and the V segment lost 5 bases, leaving 6 bases of the junction unmatched. Germline V gene data show CDR1 as SGHNT and CDR2 as YENEEA. The CDR3 sequence: CASSLPGTANYGYTF. The CDR3 DNA reads as TGTGCCAGCAGCCTGCCCGGGACAGCTAACTATGGCTACACCTTC.

This clone was seen a handful of times. This chain uses TRBV12-3 or TRBV12-4 with TRBJ1-1; D remains unclear. The CDR3 has 13 amino acids. The V end lost 4 bases, the J end lost 2 bases, and 8 bases lay between the germline ends. CDR3 nucleotide sequence: TGTGCCAGCAGTTCAGACACCAACACTGAAGCTTTCTTT. It encodes CASSSDTNTEAFF.

The genes are TRBV24-1 and TRBJ2-3; 9 bases agree with TRBD1. J lost 5 bases, V lost 3 bases, and 8 bases had no gene match. The V gene's germline CDR1 is KGHDR and CDR2 SFDVKD. The CDR3 length is 16 residues. CDR3 residues: CATSDAQGAKRDTQYF. The CDR3 coding sequence is TGTGCCACCAGTGATGCACAGGGGGCGAAGAGAGATACGCAGTATTTT.

The chain combines TRBV28 with TRBJ2-4; perhaps TRBD1 as D (6 bases). This CDR3 has 15 amino acids. V lost 3 bases to trimming and J lost 0 bases, with 9 bases between them. CDR1 and CDR2 (germline): MDHEN, SYDVKM. CDR3: CASSFDRLAKNIQYF. Here the CDR3 DNA reads TGTGCCAGCAGTTTTGACAGGCTAGCCAAAAACATTCAGTACTTC. Drawing the rest from reference TRBV28 and TRBJ2-4, the complete variable domain is DVKVTQSSRYLVKRTGEKVFLECVQDMDHENMFWYRQDPGLGLRLIYFSYDVKMKEKGDIPEGYSVSREKKERFSLILESASTNQTSMYLCASSFDRLAKNIQYFGAGTRLSVL.

The chain has TRBV19 and TRBJ1-3; tentative D call: TRBD1 (5 bases). V was shortened by 3 bases and J by 0 bases, with 9 bases between the two germline ends. The length of the CDR3 is 15 residues. Germline V gives CDR1 LNHDA, CDR2 SQIVND (reference sequence). DNA for the CDR3: TGTGCCAGTAGTATTGGGGGGTCCTCTGGAAACACCATATATTTT. This translates into CASSIGGSSGNTIYF.